This TCR beta chain comes out of a study of shared clonotypes between healthy human individuals. Study as a whole: Per donor, three plates held CD4 naive cells, three held CD4 memory, two held CD8 naive and one held CD8 memory. Study-wide findings and caveats: What naive subsets generally showed was a larger estimated richness than memory subsets showed. In this cohort, only blood was sampled, and tissue repertoires likely differ.

Concerning this clone itself: Its antigen is unidentified.

Naive-designated CD8 cells lacked CD45RO, were positively enriched for CCR7, and omitted terminally differentiated effector memory CD45RA+ cells. CDR3 size: 17 residues. V lost 0 bases and J lost 0; bases outside the gene matches: 7. Germline-derived CDR1 and CDR2 are LGHNA and YSLEER. Authors' analysis steps: Filtering differed since immunoSEQ provided only junctions, with no quality scores. Sequencing was performed with immunoSEQ multiplex PCR; in TCRdb, only in-frame clones are kept and a portion is missing. The DNA was the basis for D and trimming; V, J and clone size are from that table. The sample has some 2 million clones, roughly 95% seen once; the top ten hold 1% to 1.3%.

This receptor was identified in a man aged 18 to 35 in good health. The chain joins TRBV4-3 to TRBJ1-1, with TRBD1 matching 7 bases. The sequencing sample was made of naive CD8+ T cells sorted from blood. The CDR3 DNA follows: TGCGCCAGCAGCCAAGATGGGGGACAGCCGATGAACACTGAAGCTTTCTTT. It specifies CASSQDGGQPMNTEAFF.